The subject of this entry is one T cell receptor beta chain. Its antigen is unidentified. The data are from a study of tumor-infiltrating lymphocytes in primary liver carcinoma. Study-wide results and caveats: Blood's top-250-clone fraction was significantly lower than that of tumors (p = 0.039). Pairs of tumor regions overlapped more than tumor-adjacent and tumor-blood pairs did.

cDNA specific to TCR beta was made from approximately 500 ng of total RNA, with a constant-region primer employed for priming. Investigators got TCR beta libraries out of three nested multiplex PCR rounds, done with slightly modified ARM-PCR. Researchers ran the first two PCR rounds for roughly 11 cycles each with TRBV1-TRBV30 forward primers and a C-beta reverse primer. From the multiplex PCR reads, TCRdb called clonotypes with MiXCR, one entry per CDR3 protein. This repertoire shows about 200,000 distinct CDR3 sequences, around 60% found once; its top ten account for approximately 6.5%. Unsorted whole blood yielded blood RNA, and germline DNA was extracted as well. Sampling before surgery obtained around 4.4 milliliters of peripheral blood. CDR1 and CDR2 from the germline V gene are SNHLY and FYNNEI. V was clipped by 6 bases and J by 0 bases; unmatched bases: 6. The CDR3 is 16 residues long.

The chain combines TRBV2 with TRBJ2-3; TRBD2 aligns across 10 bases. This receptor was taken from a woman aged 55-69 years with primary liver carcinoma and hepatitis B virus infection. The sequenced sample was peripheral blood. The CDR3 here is CASRPSGRFSTDTQYF. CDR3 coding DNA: TGTGCCAGCAGACCTAGCGGGAGATTTAGCACAGATACGCAGTATTTT.